These 2 T cell receptor beta chains originate from one sample sequenced in a study of blood T cell repertoires in COVID-19. The assay was immunoSEQ multiplex PCR, and TCRdb's table has in-frame clones only and misses some. Of some 270,000 clones listed, approximately 85% were seen once; the top ten hold around 10%. The sequencing input was peripheral blood. The receptors derive from an older woman with acute or convalescent COVID-19.

The chain employs TRBV6-1 and TRBJ1-2; TRBD1 is a possible D gene (6 bases). V was trimmed by 2 bases and J by 2 bases, leaving 12 bases between them. The germline CDR1 and CDR2 sequences are MNHNS and SASEGT. The CDR3 runs to 15 residues. The CDR3 loop is CASSEYGQTNYGYTF. For the CDR3, the DNA is TGTGCCAGCAGTGAATACGGACAGACCAACTATGGCTACACCTTC.

The CDR3 loop is CASSPSQGLADTQYF. Written as DNA, the CDR3 is TGTGCCAGCAGCCCCTCCCAGGGTTTAGCAGATACGCAGTATTTT. The chain combines TRBV5-5 with TRBJ2-3; D is possibly TRBD1 (5 bases). CDR3 size: 15 residues. Trimming removed 4 bases from V and 4 bases from J, with 16 bases in between. Germline CDR1 SGHKS, CDR2 YYEKEE (reference sequence).